This T cell receptor beta chain derives from a study of cytomegalovirus exposure and HLA in healthy donors. The study, taken as a whole, reports: Usually a TCR sequence was rare, but some public TCRs were found in many donors.

As regards this clone: Its matching antigen is unknown.

PCR primers comprised 60 Vbeta and 13 Jbeta primers. In the original processing: Later work found around 85 million unique TCR beta chains, with approximately 12 million shared. Clones were sequenced by immunoSEQ multiplex PCR, and TCRdb holds only the in-frame ones, with some missing. Clone size and V and J calls were adopted from that table, with D and trimming inferred from the DNA. This sample's table reports 50,000 to 60,000 clones. After removal of 3 bases from V and 6 bases from J, the junction contained 11 bases not matched to a gene. CDR1 and CDR2 (germline): SGHTA, FQGNSA. The CDR3 spans 15 residues.

The origin of this receptor is a male donor in good health and CMV-seronegative. This chain connects TRBV7-2 to TRBJ2-7; 7 bases align to TRBD2. Sample: PBMCs. As DNA, the CDR3 is TGTGCCAGCAGCTTCCAGCGGGGCCGCTCGAGCGAGCAGTACTTC. Translating it yields CASSFQRGRSSEQYF.